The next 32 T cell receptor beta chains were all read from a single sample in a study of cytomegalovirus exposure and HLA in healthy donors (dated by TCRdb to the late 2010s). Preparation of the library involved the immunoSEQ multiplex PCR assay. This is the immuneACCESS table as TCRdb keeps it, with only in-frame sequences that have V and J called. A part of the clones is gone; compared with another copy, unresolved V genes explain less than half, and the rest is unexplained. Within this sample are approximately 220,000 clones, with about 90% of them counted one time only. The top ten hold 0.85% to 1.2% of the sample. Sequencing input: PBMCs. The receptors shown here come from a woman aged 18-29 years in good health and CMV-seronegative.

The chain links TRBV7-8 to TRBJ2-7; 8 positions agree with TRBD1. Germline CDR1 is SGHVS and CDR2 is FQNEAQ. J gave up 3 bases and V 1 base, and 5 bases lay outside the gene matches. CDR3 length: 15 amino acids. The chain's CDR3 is CASSLGTGYFYEQYF. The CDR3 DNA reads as TGTGCCAGCAGCTTAGGGACAGGGTACTTCTACGAGCAGTACTTC.

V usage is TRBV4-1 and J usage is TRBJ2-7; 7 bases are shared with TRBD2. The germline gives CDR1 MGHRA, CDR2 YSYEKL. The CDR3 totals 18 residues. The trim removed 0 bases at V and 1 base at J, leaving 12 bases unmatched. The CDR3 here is CASSQDAGGTIPSYEQYF. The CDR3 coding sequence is TGCGCCAGCAGCCAAGACGCCGGGGGGACTATTCCATCCTACGAGCAGTACTTC.

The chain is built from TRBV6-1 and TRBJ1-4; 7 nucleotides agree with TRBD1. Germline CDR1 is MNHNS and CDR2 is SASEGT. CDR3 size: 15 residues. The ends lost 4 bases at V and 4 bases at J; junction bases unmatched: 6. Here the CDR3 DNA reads TGTGCCAGCAGTGTGTCCGGGACAGTTAATGAAAAACTGTTTTTT. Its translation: CASSVSGTVNEKLFF.

Written as DNA, the CDR3 is TGTGCCAGCAGCGTTCAGCCTAGCGGGAGTACCTACAATGAGCAGTTCTTC. Translating gives CASSVQPSGSTYNEQFF. The rearrangement links TRBV9 to TRBJ2-1; 10 bases match TRBD2. This CDR3 contains 17 residues. With V trimmed by 2 bases and J by 2 bases, 7 bases remained unmatched. From germline, CDR1 is SGDLS and CDR2 YYNGEE.

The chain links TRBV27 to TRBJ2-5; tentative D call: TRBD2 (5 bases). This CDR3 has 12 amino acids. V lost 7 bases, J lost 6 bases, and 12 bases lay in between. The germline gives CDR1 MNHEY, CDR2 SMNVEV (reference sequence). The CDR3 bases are TGTGCCAGCACCGCCGCGGGCAAGACCCAGTACTTC. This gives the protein CASTAAGKTQYF.

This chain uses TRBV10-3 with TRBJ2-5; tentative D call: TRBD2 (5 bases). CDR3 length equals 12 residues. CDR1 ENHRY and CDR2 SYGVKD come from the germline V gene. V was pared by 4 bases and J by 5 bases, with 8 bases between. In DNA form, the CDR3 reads TGTGCCATCAGTGTACGGAGGGAGACCCAGTACTTC. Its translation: CAISVRRETQYF.

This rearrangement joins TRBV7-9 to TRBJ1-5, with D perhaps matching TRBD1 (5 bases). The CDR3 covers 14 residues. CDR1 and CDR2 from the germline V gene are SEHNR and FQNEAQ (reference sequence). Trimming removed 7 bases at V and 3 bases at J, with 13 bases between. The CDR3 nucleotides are TGTGCCAGCACCGCGGGGGGTCCCAATCAGCCCCAGCATTTT. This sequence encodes CASTAGGPNQPQHF.

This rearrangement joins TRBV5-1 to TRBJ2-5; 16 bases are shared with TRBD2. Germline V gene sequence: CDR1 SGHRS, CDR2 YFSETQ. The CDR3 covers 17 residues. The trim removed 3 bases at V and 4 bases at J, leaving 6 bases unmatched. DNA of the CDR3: TGCGCCAGCAGCTCGGGACTAGCGGGAGGGCCTGCAGAGACCCAGTACTTC. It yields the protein CASSSGLAGGPAETQYF.

This chain's CDR3 is CASSEGVGDTEAFF. In DNA, the CDR3 is TGCGCCAGCAGCGAGGGTGTGGGTGACACTGAAGCTTTCTTT. V usage is TRBV4-1 and J usage is TRBJ1-1, with unresolved D. Trimming removed 5 bases at V and 3 bases at J, with 13 bases between. This CDR3 region has 14 residues. CDR1 MGHRA and CDR2 YSYEKL come from the germline V gene.

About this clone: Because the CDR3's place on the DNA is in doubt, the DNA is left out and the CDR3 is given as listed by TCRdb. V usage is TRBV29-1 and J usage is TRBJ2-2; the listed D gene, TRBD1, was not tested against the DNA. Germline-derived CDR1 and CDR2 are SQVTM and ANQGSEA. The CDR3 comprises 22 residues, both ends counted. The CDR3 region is CSAFGFLAGGGQHPWNTGELFF.

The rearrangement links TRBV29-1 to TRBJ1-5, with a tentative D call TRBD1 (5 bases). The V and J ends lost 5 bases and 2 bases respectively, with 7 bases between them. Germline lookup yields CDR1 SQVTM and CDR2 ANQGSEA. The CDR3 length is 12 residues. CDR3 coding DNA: TGCAGCGTTAAACAGGGCAATCAGCCCCAGCATTTT. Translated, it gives CSVKQGNQPQHF.

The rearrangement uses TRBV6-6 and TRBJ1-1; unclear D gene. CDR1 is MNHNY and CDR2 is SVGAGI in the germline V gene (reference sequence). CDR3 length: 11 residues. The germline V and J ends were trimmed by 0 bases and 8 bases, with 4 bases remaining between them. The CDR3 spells CASSYSVEAFF. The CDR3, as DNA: TGTGCCAGCAGTTACTCCGTCGAAGCTTTCTTT.

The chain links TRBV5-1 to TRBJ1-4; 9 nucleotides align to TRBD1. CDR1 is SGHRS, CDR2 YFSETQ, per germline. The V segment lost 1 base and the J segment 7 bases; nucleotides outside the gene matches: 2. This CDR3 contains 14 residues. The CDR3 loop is CASSLRDRAEKLFF. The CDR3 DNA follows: TGCGCCAGCAGCTTGAGGGACAGGGCTGAAAAACTGTTTTTT.

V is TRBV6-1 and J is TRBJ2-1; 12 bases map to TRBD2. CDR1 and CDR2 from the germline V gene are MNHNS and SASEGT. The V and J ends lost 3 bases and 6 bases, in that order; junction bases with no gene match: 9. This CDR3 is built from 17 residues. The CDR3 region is CASSDYGRLAGVNEQFF. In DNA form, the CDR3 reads TGTGCCAGCAGTGATTACGGCAGACTAGCGGGAGTCAATGAGCAGTTCTTC.

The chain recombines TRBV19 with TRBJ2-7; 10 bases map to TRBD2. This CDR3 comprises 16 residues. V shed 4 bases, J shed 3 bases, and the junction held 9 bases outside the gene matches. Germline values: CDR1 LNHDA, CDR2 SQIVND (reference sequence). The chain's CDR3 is CASSTTTSGNFYEQYF. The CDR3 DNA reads TGTGCCAGTAGTACAACAACTAGCGGGAATTTCTACGAGCAGTACTTC.

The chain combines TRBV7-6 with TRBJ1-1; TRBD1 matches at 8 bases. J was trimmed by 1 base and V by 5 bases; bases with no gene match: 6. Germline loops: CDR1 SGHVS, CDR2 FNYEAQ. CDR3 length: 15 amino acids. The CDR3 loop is CASSSTGGGNTEAFF. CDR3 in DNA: TGTGCCAGCAGCAGTACAGGGGGGGGGAACACTGAAGCTTTCTTT.

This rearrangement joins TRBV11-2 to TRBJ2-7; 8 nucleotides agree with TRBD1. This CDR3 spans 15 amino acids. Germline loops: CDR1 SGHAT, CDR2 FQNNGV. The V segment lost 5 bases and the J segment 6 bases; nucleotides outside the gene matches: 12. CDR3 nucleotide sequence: TGTGCCAGCAGCCCACTAGGACAGGGAATTAGCGAGCAGTACTTC. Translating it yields CASSPLGQGISEQYF.

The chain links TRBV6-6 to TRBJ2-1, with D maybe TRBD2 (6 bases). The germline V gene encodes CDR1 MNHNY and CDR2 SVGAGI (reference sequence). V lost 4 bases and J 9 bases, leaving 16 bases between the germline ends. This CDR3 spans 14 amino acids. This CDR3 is CASSSGERVAEQFF. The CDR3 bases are TGTGCCAGCAGTTCTGGTGAGCGGGTTGCTGAGCAGTTCTTC.

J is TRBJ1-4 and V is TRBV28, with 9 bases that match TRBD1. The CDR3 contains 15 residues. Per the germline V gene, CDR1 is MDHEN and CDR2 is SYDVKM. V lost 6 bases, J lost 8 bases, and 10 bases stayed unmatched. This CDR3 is CASRQGAVGREKLFF. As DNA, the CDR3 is TGTGCCAGCAGACAGGGGGCGGTAGGACGGGAAAAACTGTTTTTT. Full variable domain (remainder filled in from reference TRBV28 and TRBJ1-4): DVKVTQSSRYLVKRTGEKVFLECVQDMDHENMFWYRQDPGLGLRLIYFSYDVKMKEKGDIPEGYSVSREKKERFSLILESASTNQTSMYLCASRQGAVGREKLFFGSGTQLSVL.

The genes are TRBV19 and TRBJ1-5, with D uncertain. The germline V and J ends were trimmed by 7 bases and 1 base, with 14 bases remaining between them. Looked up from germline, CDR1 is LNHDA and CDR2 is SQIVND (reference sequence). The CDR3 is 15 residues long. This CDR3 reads CASIDTPGSNQPQHF. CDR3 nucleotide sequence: TGTGCCAGTATAGATACCCCAGGCAGCAATCAGCCCCAGCATTTT.

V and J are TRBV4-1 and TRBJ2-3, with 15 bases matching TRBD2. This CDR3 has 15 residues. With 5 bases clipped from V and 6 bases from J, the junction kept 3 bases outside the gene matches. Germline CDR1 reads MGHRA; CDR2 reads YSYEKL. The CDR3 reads CASSFGTSGRDTQYF. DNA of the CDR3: TGCGCCAGCAGCTTTGGGACTAGCGGGAGGGATACGCAGTATTTT.

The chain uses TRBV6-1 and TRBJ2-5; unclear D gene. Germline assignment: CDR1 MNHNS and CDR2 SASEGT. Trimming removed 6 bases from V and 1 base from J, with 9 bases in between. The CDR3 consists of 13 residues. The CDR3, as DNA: TGTGCCAGCAGAAAAACAGTCCAAGAGACCCAGTACTTC. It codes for CASRKTVQETQYF.

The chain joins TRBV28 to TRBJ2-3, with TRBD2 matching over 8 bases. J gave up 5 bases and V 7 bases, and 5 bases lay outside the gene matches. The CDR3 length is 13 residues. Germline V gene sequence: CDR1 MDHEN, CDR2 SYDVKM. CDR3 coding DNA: TGTGCCAGCAAAGCGGGAGTTGTAGATACGCAGTATTTT. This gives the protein CASKAGVVDTQYF.

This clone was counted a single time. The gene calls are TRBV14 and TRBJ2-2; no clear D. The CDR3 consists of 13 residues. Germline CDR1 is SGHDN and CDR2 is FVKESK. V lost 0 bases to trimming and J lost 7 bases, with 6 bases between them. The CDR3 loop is CASSQDFSGELFF. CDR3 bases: TGTGCCAGCAGCCAAGATTTTAGCGGGGAGCTGTTTTTT.

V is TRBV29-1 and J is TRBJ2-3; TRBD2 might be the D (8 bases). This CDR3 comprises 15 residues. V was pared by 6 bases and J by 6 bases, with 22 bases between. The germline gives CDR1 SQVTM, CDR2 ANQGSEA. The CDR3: CSVRTSRQQGDTQYF. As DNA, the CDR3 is TGCAGCGTAAGGACTAGCCGACAACAGGGGGATACGCAGTATTTT.

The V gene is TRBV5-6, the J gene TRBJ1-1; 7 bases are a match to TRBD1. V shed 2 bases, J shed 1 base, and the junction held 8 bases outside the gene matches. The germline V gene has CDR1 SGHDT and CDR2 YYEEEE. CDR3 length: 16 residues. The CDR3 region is CASSFVTGRRNTEAFF. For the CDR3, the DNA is TGTGCCAGCAGCTTCGTGACAGGGAGAAGGAACACTGAAGCTTTCTTT.

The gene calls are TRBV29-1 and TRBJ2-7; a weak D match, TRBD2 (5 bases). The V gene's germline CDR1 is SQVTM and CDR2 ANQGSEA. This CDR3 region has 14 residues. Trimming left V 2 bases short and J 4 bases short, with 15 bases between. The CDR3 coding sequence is TGCAGCGTTGAACCTGAGGCTAGCCCATACGAGCAGTACTTC. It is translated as CSVEPEASPYEQYF.

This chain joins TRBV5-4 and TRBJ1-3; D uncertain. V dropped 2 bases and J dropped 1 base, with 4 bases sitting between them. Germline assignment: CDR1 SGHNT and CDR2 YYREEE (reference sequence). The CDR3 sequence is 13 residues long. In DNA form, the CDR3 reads TGTGCCAGCAGCTTATATTCTGGAAACACCATATATTTT. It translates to CASSLYSGNTIYF. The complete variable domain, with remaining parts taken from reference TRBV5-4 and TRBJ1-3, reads ETGVTQSPTHLIKTRGQQVTLRCSSQSGHNTVSWYQQALGQGPQFIFQYYREEENGRGNFPPRFSGLQFPNYSSELNVNALELDDSALYLCASSLYSGNTIYFGEGSWLTVV.

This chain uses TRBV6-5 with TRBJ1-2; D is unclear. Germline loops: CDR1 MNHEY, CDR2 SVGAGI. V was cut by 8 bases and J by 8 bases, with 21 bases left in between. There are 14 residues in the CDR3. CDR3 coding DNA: TGTGCCAGCCTGGGGATCGGCGGGAAAGAAGGCTACACCTTC. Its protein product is CASLGIGGKEGYTF.

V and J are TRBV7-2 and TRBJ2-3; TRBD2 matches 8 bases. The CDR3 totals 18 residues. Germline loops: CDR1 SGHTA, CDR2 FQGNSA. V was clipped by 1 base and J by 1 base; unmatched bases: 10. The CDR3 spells CASSLVRRPAGGTDTQYF. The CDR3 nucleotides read TGTGCCAGCAGCTTAGTTCGTCGGCCAGCGGGGGGCACAGATACGCAGTATTTT. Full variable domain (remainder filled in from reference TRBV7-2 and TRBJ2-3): GAGVSQSPSNKVTEKGKDVELRCDPISGHTALYWYRQSLGQGLEFLIYFQGNSAPDKSGLPSDRFSAERTGGSVSTLTIQRTQQEDSAVYLCASSLVRRPAGGTDTQYFGPGTRLTVL.

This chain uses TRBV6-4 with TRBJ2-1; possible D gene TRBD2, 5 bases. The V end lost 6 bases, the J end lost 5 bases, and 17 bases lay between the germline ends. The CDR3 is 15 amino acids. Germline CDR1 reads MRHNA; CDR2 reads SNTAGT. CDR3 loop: CASSGPGSNHNEQFF. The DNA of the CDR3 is TGTGCCAGCAGCGGCCCGGGGAGTAATCACAATGAGCAGTTCTTC.

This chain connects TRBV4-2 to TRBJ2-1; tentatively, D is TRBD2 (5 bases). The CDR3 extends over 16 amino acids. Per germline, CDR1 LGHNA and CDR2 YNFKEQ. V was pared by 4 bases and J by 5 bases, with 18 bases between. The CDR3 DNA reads TGTGCCAGCAGCCGCGGTCTTAGGGAGAGTAACAATGAGCAGTTCTTC. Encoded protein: CASSRGLRESNNEQFF.